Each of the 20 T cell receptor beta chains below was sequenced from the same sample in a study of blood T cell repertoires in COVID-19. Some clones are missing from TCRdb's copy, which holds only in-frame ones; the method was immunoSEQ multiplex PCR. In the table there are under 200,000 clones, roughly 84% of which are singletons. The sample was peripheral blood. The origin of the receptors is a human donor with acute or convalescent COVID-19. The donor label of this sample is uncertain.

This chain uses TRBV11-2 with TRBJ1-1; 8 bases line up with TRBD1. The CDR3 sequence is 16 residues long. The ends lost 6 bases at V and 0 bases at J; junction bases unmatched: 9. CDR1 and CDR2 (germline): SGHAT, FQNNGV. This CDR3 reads CASRSTGDSMNTEAFF. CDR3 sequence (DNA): TGTGCCAGCAGATCGACAGGGGATAGCATGAACACTGAAGCTTTCTTT.

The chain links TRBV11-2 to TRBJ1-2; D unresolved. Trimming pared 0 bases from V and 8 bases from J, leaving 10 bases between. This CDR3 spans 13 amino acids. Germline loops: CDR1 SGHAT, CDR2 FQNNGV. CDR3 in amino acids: CASSLDGTRGYTF. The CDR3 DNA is TGTGCCAGCAGCTTAGACGGAACCAGGGGCTACACCTTC.

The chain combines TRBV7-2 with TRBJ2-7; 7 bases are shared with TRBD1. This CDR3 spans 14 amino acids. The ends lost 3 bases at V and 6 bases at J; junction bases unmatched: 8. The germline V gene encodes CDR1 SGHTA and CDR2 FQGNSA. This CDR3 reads CASSFDWTGFEQYF. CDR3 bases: TGTGCCAGCAGCTTCGACTGGACAGGCTTCGAGCAGTACTTC.

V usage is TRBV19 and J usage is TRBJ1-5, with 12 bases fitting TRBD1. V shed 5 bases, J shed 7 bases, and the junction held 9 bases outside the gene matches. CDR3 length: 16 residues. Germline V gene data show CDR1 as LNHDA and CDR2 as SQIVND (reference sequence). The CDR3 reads CASSPRDRGRWQPQHF. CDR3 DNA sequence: TGTGCCAGTAGTCCCCGGGACAGGGGGCGTTGGCAGCCCCAGCATTTT.

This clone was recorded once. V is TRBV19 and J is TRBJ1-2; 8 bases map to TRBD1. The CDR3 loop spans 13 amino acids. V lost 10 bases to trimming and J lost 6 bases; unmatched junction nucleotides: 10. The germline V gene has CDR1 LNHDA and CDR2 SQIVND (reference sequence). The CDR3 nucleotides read TGTGCCATCCCGGACAGGGAAAGAGATGGCTACACCTTC. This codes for CAIPDRERDGYTF.

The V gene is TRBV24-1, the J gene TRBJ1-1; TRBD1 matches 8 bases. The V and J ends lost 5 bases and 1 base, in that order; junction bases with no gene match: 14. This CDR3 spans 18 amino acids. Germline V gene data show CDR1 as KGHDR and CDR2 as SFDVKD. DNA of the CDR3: TGTGCCACCAGTGCCCTCCCCATTACCGGGACAGGGAACACTGAAGCTTTCTTT. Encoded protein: CATSALPITGTGNTEAFF.

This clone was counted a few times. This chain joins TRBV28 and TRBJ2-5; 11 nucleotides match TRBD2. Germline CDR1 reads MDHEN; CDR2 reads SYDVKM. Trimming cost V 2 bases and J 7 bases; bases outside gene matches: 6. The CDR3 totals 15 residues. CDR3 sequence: CASSLASGGPGTQYF. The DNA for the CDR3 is TGTGCCAGCAGTTTAGCTAGCGGGGGGCCGGGGACCCAGTACTTC. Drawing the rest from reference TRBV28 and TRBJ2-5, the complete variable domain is DVKVTQSSRYLVKRTGEKVFLECVQDMDHENMFWYRQDPGLGLRLIYFSYDVKMKEKGDIPEGYSVSREKKERFSLILESASTNQTSMYLCASSLASGGPGTQYFGPGTRLLVL.

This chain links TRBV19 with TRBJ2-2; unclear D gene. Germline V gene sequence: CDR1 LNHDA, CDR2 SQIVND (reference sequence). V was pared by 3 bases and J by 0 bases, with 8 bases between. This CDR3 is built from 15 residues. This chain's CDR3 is CASSILRANTGELFF. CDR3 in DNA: TGTGCCAGTAGTATTCTTAGAGCGAACACCGGGGAGCTGTTTTTT. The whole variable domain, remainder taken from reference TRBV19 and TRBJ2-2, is DGGITQSPKYLFRKEGQNVTLSCEQNLNHDAMYWYRQDPGQGLRLIYYSQIVNDFQKGDIAEGYSVSREKKESFPLTVTSAQKNPTAFYLCASSILRANTGELFFGEGSRLTVL.

This CDR3 is CASSFRQVSGANVLTF. The CDR3 nucleotides are TGTGCCAGTAGTTTCCGACAGGTCTCTGGGGCCAACGTCCTGACTTTC. V is TRBV19 and J is TRBJ2-6, with D possibly matching TRBD1 (6 bases). Trimming removed 5 bases at V and 0 bases at J, with 11 bases between. This CDR3 contains 16 residues. CDR1 and CDR2 from the germline V gene are LNHDA and SQIVND (reference sequence).

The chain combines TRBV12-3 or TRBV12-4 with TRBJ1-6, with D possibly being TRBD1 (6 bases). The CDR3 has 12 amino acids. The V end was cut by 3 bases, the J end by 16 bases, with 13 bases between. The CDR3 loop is CASSFPRGRLHF. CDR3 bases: TGTGCCAGCAGTTTCCCGCGGGGGCGACTCCACTTT.

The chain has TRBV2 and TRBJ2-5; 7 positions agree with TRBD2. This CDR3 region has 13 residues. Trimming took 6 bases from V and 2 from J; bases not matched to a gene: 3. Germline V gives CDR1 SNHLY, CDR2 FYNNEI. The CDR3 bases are TGTGCCAGCAGCTACGGGGGGCAAGAGACCCAGTACTTC. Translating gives CASSYGGQETQYF.

CDR3 sequence reads: CACAVGLTDTQYF. The CDR3 region has the DNA TGTGCCTGCGCAGTGGGCCTCACAGATACGCAGTATTTT. The chain employs TRBV30 and TRBJ2-3; D gene ambiguous. Germline CDR1 and CDR2: GTSNPN and SVGIG (reference sequence). V was shortened by 6 bases and J by 2 bases, with 12 bases between the two germline ends. The CDR3 length is 13 residues.

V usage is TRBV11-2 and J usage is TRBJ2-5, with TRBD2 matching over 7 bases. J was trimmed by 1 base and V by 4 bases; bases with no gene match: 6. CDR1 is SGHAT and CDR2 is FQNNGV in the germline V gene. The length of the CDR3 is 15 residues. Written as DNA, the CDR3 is TGTGCCAGCAGCTACAATAGCGGGCCCCAAGAGACCCAGTACTTC. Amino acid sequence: CASSYNSGPQETQYF.

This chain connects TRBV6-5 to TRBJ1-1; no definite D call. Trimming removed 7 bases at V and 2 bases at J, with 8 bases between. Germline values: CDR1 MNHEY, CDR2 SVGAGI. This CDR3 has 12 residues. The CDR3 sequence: CASNPPNTEAFF. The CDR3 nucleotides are TGTGCCAGCAATCCTCCTAACACTGAAGCTTTCTTT.

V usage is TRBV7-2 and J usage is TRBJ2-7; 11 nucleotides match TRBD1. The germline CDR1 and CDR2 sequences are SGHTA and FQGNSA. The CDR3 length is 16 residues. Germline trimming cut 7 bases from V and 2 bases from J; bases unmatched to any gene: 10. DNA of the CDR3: TGTGCCAGCACCCAATACCGGGACAGGGGGACCTACGAGCAGTACTTC. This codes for CASTQYRDRGTYEQYF.

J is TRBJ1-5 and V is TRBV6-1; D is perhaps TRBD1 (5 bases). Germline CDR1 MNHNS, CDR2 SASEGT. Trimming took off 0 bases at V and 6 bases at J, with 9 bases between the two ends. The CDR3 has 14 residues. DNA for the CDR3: TGTGCCAGCAGTGAAGCTACAGGCGGTCAGCCCCAGCATTTT. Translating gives CASSEATGGQPQHF.

The CDR3 DNA sequence: TGTGCCAGCAGCCCCACCCACAGGGGGGTTGAGACCCAGTACTTC. Translated, it gives CASSPTHRGVETQYF. The chain employs TRBV7-3 and TRBJ2-5, with 8 bases matching TRBD1. The V and J ends lost 5 bases and 5 bases, in that order; junction bases with no gene match: 10. The CDR3 contains 15 residues. Germline V gene sequence: CDR1 SGHTA, CDR2 FQGTGA.

The CDR3 region is CASSIDSTGNIQYF. CDR3 in DNA: TGTGCCAGTAGTATAGATTCGACAGGGAACATTCAGTACTTC. The rearrangement uses TRBV19 and TRBJ2-4; 7 nucleotides match TRBD1. The trim removed 0 bases at V and 7 bases at J, leaving 3 bases unmatched. CDR1 is LNHDA and CDR2 is SQIVND in the germline V gene (reference sequence). The length of the CDR3 is 14 residues.

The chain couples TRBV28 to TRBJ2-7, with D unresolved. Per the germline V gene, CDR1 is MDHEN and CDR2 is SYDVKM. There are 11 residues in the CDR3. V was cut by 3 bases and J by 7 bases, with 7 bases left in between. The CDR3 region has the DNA TGTGCCAGCAGTTTTACGCGAGAGCAGTACTTC. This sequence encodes CASSFTREQYF.

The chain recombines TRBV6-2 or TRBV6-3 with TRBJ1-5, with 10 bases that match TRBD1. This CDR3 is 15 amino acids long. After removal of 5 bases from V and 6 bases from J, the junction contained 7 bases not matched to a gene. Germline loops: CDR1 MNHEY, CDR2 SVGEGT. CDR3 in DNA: TGTGCCAGCAGTGGACCGGGACAGGGGAGTCAGCCCCAGCATTTT. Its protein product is CASSGPGQGSQPQHF.